The table lists the clone carrying this T cell receptor beta chain with many counts. MiXCR re-clonotyped the PCR reads for TCRdb. Of about 24,000 clones in the sample, 20% to 30% were seen once. The entire patient cohort was treatment-naive prior to thyroid surgery. The CDR3 extends over 13 amino acids. Unmatched junction bases numbered 8, after V lost 5 bases and J lost 5 bases. Germline V gene data show CDR1 as DFQATT and CDR2 as SNEGSKA (reference sequence). The data were taken from a study of metastatic and nonmetastatic thyroid tumors. The wider study: From malignant and benign thyroid patients, repertoires in blood and in tumor or nodule tissue were compared.

This sequence was found in a male donor with papillary thyroid cancer or a benign thyroid nodule (not recorded which). Some clones in this sample may be carry-over from other donors' samples. The chain is built from TRBV20-1 and TRBJ2-7, with 8 positions matching TRBD1. The sequenced material came from tumor tissue. The CDR3 region has the DNA TGCAGTGCTCTCTGGACAGGGCAGAACGAGCAGTACTTC. Amino acids: CSALWTGQNEQYF.